These T cell receptor beta chains were read from a single sample in a study of CD8+CD57+ T cells in acquired aplastic anemia. From the reads, TCRdb called clonotypes with MiXCR, one entry per CDR3 protein. This sample has 100,000 to 150,000 distinct CDR3 sequences, with under 60% found just once. The sequenced sample consisted of sorted CD4+, CD8+, or CD8+CD57+ T cells (not recorded which) from PBMCs. Receptor source: a human donor with aplastic anemia. Both conserved end residues are part of each CDR3. A D gene is named only where the DNA matches it firmly. Not all rows give a size; the values are once, few, many and, for expanded clones, a class.

v_call: TRBV29-1
j_call: TRBJ2-5
d_call: TRBD2
clone_size: few
cdr3_nt: TGCAGCGTTCCTCCTAGCGGGAGTTTCGAGACCCAGTACTTC
cdr3_aa: CSVPPSGSFETQYF

v_call: TRBV7-9
j_call: TRBJ2-1
d_call: NA
clone_size: many
cdr3_nt: TGTGCCAGCAGTTCTAGGGCGCATGAGCAGTTCTTC
cdr3_aa: CASSSRAHEQFF

v_call: TRBV19
j_call: TRBJ1-2
d_call: TRBD1
clone_size: NA
cdr3_nt: TGTGCCAGCACCCGAGGGGGCTCCTATGGCTACACCTTC
cdr3_aa: CASTRGGSYGYTF

v_call: TRBV10-3
j_call: TRBJ2-7
d_call: TRBD2
clone_size: many
cdr3_nt: TGTGCCATCAGTGGGGGGGATAGCGGGAACCTGTACGAGCAGTACTTC
cdr3_aa: CAISGGDSGNLYEQYF

v_call: TRBV29-1
j_call: TRBJ1-1
d_call: NA
clone_size: NA
cdr3_nt: TGCAGCGTTGGACTCTTGAACACTGAAGCTTTCTTT
cdr3_aa: CSVGLLNTEAFF

v_call: TRBV7-2
j_call: TRBJ1-5
d_call: NA
clone_size: NA
cdr3_nt: TGTGCCAGCAGCTTAATGGGTCAGCCCCAGCATTTT
cdr3_aa: CASSLMGQPQHF

v_call: TRBV20-1
j_call: TRBJ2-1
d_call: NA
clone_size: NA
cdr3_nt: TGCAGTGCTTCGGGGGAGTCCTTTTACAATGAGCAGTTCTTC
cdr3_aa: CSASGESFYNEQFF

v_call: TRBV15
j_call: TRBJ2-1
d_call: NA
clone_size: NA
cdr3_nt: TGTGCCACCAGCGCCGCGAAGGCTAGCTCCTACAATGAGCAGTTCTTC
cdr3_aa: CATSAAKASSYNEQFF

v_call: TRBV11-1
j_call: TRBJ2-7
d_call: TRBD2
clone_size: many
cdr3_nt: TGTGCCAGCAGCTCCCCGAGGTCGAGCGGGAGCCCTTACGAGCAGTACTTC
cdr3_aa: CASSSPRSSGSPYEQYF

v_call: TRBV5-1
j_call: TRBJ2-7
d_call: NA
clone_size: few
cdr3_nt: TGCGCCAGCAGCCCTACTGCGGACGGACCCTACGAGCAGTACTTC
cdr3_aa: CASSPTADGPYEQYF

v_call: TRBV27
j_call: TRBJ2-7
d_call: TRBD2
clone_size: NA
cdr3_nt: TGTGCCAGCCGCCTGGGGGGGGACGAGCAGTACTTC
cdr3_aa: CASRLGGDEQYF

v_call: TRBV6-5
j_call: TRBJ2-2
d_call: NA
clone_size: once
cdr3_nt: TGTGCCAGCAGTTATTTGGAGGGGACCGGGGAGCTGTTTTTT
cdr3_aa: CASSYLEGTGELFF

v_call: TRBV19
j_call: TRBJ1-3
d_call: NA
clone_size: many
cdr3_nt: TGTGCCACACTGGGCGATCGCTCTGGAAACACCATATATTTT
cdr3_aa: CATLGDRSGNTIYF

v_call: TRBV18
j_call: TRBJ2-3
d_call: NA
clone_size: NA
cdr3_nt: TGTGCCAACTCTCCACAGGGCGATACGCAGTATTTT
cdr3_aa: CANSPQGDTQYF

v_call: TRBV25-1
j_call: TRBJ2-7
d_call: NA
clone_size: NA
cdr3_nt: TGTGCCAGCAGTGATACCTACGAGCAGTACTTC
cdr3_aa: CASSDTYEQYF

v_call: TRBV2
j_call: TRBJ2-7
d_call: NA
clone_size: once
cdr3_nt: TGTGCTAGGGAGGACGGAGGCTACGAGCAGTACTTC
cdr3_aa: CAREDGGYEQYF

v_call: TRBV9
j_call: TRBJ2-5
d_call: TRBD2
clone_size: NA
cdr3_nt: TGTGCCAGCAGCAATACCGGGACTAGCAGGGAGACCCAGTACTTC
cdr3_aa: CASSNTGTSRETQYF

v_call: TRBV9
j_call: TRBJ2-7
d_call: TRBD1
clone_size: many
cdr3_nt: TGTGCCAGCAGCAAAGGGACAGGGAACGAGCAGTACTTC
cdr3_aa: CASSKGTGNEQYF

v_call: TRBV3-1
j_call: TRBJ2-1
d_call: NA
clone_size: NA
cdr3_nt: TGTGCCAGCAGCCAGGGCATCCAGGGGCGGGGTGAGCAGTTCTTC
cdr3_aa: CASSQGIQGRGEQFF

v_call: TRBV15
j_call: TRBJ1-1
d_call: NA
clone_size: many
cdr3_nt: TGTGCCACCAGCAGAGATGGGACGGATGAAGCTTTCTTT
cdr3_aa: CATSRDGTDEAFF

v_call: TRBV7-9
j_call: TRBJ1-2
d_call: NA
clone_size: NA
cdr3_nt: TGTGCCAGCAGCTTAGCGGGTCCGAGCAACTATGGCTACACCTTC
cdr3_aa: CASSLAGPSNYGYTF

v_call: TRBV28
j_call: TRBJ2-3
d_call: TRBD2
clone_size: NA
cdr3_nt: TGTGCCAGCAGTCCGCTGACTAGCGGATACACAGATACGCAGTATTTT
cdr3_aa: CASSPLTSGYTDTQYF